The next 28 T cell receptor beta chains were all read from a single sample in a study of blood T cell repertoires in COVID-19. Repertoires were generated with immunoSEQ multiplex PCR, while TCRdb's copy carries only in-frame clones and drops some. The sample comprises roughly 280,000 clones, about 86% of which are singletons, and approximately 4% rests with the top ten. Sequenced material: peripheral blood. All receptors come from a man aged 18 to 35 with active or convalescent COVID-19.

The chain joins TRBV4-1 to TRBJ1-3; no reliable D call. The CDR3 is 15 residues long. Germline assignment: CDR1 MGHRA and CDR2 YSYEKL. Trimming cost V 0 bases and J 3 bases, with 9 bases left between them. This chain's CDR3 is CASSQDPEGGNTIYF. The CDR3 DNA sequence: TGCGCCAGCAGCCAAGACCCGGAGGGTGGAAACACCATATATTTT.

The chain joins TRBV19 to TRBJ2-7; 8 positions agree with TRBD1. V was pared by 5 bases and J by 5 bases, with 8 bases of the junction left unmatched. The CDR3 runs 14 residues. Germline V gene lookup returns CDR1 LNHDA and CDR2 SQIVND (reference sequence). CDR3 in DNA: TGTGCCAGTAGTCCGGCAGGGGGCGAGGACGAGCAGTACTTC. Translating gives CASSPAGGEDEQYF.

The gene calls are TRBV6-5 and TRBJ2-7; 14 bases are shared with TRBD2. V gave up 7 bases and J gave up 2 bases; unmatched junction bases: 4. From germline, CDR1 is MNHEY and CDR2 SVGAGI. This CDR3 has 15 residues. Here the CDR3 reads CASKGLAGDTYEQYF. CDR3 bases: TGTGCCAGCAAGGGACTAGCGGGAGATACCTACGAGCAGTACTTC.

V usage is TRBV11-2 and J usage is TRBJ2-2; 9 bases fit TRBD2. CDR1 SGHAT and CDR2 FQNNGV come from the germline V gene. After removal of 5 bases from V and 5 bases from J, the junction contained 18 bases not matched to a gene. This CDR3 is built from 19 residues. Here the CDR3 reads CASSGGGGALTDPTGELFF. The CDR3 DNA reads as TGTGCCAGCAGCGGTGGCGGGGGGGCCCTAACAGATCCTACCGGGGAGCTGTTTTTT.

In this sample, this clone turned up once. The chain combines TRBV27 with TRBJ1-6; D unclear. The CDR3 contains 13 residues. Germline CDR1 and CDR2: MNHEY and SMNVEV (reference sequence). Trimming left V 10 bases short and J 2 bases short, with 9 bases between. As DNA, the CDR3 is TGTGCCACGGGATCGGCCTATAATTCACCCCTCCACTTT. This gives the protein CATGSAYNSPLHF.

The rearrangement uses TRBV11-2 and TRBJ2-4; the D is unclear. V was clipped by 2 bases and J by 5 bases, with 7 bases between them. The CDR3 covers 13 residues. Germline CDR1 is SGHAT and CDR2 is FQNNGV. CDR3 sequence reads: CASSLFSENIQYF. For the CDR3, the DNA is TGTGCCAGCAGCTTATTTTCAGAAAACATTCAGTACTTC.

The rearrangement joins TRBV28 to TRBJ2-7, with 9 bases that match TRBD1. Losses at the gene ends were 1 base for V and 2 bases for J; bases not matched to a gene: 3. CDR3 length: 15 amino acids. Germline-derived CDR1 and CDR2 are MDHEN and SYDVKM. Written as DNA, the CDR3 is TGTGCCAGCAGTTTATCCGGGACAGGGACCTACGAGCAGTACTTC. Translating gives CASSLSGTGTYEQYF. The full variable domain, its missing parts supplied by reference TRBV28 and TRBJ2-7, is DVKVTQSSRYLVKRTGEKVFLECVQDMDHENMFWYRQDPGLGLRLIYFSYDVKMKEKGDIPEGYSVSREKKERFSLILESASTNQTSMYLCASSLSGTGTYEQYFGPGTRLTVT.

Here the CDR3 DNA reads TGCGCCAGCAGCTCAAGACAGGGCTACACCGGGGAGCTGTTTTTT. It codes for CASSSRQGYTGELFF. The chain carries TRBV5-1 and TRBJ2-2; 7 bases align to TRBD1. Germline V gives CDR1 SGHRS, CDR2 YFSETQ. V gave up 3 bases and J gave up 3 bases; unmatched junction bases: 5. The CDR3 is made up of 15 amino acids.

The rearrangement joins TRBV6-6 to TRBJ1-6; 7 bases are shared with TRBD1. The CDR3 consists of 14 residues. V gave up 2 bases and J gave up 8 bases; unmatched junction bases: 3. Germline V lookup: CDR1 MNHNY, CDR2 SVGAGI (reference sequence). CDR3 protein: CASSYGQGDSPLHF. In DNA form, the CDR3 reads TGTGCCAGCAGTTACGGGCAGGGGGATTCACCCCTCCACTTT.

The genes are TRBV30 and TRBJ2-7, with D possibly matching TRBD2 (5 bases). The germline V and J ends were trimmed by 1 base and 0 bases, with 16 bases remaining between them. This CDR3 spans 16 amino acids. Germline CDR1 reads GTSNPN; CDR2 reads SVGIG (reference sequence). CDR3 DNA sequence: TGTGCCTGGAGTGGATCCGGGAACGTTCACTCCTACGAGCAGTACTTC. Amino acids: CAWSGSGNVHSYEQYF.

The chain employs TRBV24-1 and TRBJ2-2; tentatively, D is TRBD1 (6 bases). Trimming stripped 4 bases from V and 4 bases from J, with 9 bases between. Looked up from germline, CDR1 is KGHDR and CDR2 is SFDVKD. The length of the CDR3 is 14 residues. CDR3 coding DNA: TGTGCCACCAGTGACGGACAGAGCACCGGGGAGCTGTTTTTT. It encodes CATSDGQSTGELFF.

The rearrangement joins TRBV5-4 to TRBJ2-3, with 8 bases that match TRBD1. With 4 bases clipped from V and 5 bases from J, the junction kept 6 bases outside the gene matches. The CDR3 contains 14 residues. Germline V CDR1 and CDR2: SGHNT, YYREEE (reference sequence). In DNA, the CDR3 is TGTGCCAGCAGCCGGAAGACAGGGGTAGATACGCAGTATTTT. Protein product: CASSRKTGVDTQYF.

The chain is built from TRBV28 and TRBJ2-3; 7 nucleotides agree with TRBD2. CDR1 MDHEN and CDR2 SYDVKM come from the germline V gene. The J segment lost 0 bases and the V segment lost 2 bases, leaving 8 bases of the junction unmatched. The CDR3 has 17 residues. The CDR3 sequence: CASSLGILAPSTDTQYF. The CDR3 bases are TGTGCCAGCAGTTTAGGGATACTAGCGCCCAGCACAGATACGCAGTATTTT.

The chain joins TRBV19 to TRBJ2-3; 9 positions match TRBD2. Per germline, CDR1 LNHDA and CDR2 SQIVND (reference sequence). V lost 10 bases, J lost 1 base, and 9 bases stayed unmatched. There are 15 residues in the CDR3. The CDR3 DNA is TGTGCCACCCAATTCATAGCGGGGGGCACAGATACGCAGTATTTT. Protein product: CATQFIAGGTDTQYF.

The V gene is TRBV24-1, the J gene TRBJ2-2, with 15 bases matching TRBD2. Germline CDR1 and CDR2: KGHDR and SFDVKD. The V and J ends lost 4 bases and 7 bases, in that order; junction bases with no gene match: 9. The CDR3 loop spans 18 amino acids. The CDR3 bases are TGTGCCACCAGTGACCCGGGACTAGCGGGAGGATGGGACGGGGAGCTGTTTTTT. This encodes CATSDPGLAGGWDGELFF.

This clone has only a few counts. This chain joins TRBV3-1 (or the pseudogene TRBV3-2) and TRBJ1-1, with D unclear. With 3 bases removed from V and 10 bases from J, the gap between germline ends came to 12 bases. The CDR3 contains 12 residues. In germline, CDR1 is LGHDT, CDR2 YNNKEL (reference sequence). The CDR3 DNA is TGTGCCAGCAGCCAGGTACCCGAGGGAGCTTTCTTT. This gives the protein CASSQVPEGAFF.

CDR3 region: CASRLVREQYF. The CDR3 DNA follows: TGTGCCAGCAGACTCGTTCGAGAGCAGTACTTC. The chain combines TRBV2 with TRBJ2-7; D ambiguous. This CDR3 contains 11 residues. Germline V gives CDR1 SNHLY, CDR2 FYNNEI. V was trimmed by 6 bases and J by 7 bases, leaving 10 bases between them.

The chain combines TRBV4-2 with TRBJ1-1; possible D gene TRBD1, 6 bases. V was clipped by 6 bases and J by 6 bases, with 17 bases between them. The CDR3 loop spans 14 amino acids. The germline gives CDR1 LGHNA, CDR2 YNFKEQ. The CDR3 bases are TGTGCCAGCAGAGGGGGGGGCGATTTTTCTGAAGCTTTCTTT. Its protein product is CASRGGGDFSEAFF.

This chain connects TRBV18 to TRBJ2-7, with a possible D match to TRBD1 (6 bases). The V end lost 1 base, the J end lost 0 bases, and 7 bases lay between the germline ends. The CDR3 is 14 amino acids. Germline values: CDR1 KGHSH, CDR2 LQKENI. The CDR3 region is CASSPQDSSYEQYF. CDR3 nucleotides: TGTGCCAGCTCACCACAGGACAGCTCCTACGAGCAGTACTTC.

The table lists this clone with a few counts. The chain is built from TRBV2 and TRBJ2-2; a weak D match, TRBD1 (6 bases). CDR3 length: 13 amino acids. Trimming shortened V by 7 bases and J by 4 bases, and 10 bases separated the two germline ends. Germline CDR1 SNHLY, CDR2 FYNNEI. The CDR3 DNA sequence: TGTGCCAGCACCACAGGGCCCACCGGGGAGCTGTTTTTT. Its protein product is CASTTGPTGELFF.

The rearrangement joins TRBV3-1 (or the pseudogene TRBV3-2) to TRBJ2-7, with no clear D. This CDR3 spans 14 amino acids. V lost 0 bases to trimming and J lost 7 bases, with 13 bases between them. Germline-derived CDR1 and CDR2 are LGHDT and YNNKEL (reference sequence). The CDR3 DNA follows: TGTGCCAGCAGCCAAGAAGACTTGCTACCTGAGCAGTACTTC. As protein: CASSQEDLLPEQYF.

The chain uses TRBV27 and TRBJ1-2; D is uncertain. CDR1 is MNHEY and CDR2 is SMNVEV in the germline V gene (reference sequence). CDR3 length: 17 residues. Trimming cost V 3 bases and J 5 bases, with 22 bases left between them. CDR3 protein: CASSFSAFDQLPYGYTF. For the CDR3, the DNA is TGTGCCAGCAGTTTTTCGGCATTCGACCAACTACCTTATGGCTACACCTTC.

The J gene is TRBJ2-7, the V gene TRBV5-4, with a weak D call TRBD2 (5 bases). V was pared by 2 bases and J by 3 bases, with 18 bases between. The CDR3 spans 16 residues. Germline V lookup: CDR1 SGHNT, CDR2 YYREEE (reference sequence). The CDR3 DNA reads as TGTGCCAGCAGCTTTCAAGGAGGCGCACGACTCTACGAGCAGTACTTC. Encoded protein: CASSFQGGARLYEQYF.

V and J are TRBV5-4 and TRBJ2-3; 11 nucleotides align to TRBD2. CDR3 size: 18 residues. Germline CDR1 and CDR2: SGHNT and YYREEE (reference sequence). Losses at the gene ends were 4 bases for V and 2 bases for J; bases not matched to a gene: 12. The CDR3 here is CASSMDPGTSGFTDTQYF. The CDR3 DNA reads TGTGCCAGCAGCATGGACCCCGGGACTAGCGGTTTCACAGATACGCAGTATTTT.

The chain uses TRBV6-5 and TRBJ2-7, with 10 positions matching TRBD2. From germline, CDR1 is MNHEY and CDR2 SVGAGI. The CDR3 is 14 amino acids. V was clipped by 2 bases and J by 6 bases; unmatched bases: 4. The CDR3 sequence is CASSYLAGEFEQYF. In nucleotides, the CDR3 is TGTGCCAGCAGTTACCTAGCGGGAGAGTTCGAGCAGTACTTC.

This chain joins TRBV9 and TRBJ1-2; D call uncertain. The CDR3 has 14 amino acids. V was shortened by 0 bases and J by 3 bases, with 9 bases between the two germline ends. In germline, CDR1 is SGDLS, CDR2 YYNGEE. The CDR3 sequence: CASSVAPQDYGYTF. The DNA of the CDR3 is TGTGCCAGCAGCGTAGCTCCCCAGGACTATGGCTACACCTTC.

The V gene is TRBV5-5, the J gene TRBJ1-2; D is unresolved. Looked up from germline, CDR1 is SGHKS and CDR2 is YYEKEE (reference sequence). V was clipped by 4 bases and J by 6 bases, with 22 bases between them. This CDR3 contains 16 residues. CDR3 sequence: CASSLAGGPPWDGYTF. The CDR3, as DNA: TGTGCCAGCAGCCTGGCGGGTGGTCCTCCTTGGGATGGCTACACCTTC. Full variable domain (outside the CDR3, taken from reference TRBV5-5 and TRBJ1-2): DAGVTQSPTHLIKTRGQQVTLRCSPISGHKSVSWYQQVLGQGPQFIFQYYEKEERGRGNFPDRFSARQFPNYSSELNVNALLLGDSALYLCASSLAGGPPWDGYTFGSGTRLTVV.

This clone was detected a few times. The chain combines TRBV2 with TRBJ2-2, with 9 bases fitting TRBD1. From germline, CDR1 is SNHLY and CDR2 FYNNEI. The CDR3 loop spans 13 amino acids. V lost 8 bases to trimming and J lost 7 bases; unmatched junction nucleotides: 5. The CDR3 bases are TGTGCCAGCGGGGGACAGGGTATCGGGGAGCTGTTTTTT. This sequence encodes CASGGQGIGELFF. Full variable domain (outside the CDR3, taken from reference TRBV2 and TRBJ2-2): EPEVTQTPSHQVTQMGQEVILRCVPISNHLYFYWYRQILGQKVEFLVSFYNNEISEKSEIFDDQFSVERPDGSNFTLKIRSTKLEDSAMYFCASGGQGIGELFFGEGSRLTVL.